The TCR beta chain under discussion was sequenced for a study of blood T cell repertoires in COVID-19. Study in general: Sites across the United States, Italy and Spain contributed samples from acute and convalescent COVID-19.

As handled by the study authors: Estimates of nucleated cell counts were drawn from the amplification of reference gene primers. Sequenced by immunoSEQ multiplex PCR; TCRdb stores in-frame clones only, minus some. That table furnishes V, J and clone size, whereas the DNA furnished D and trimming. Of 150,000 or so clones detected, around nine tenths appear once; the ten largest clones hold roughly 19%. In germline, CDR1 is LGHNA, CDR2 YNFKEQ. V was clipped by 3 bases and J by 4 bases; unmatched bases: 9. This CDR3 region has 16 residues. The sample comprised peripheral blood. The sequence derives from a man aged 60 to 69 with active or convalescent COVID-19. The J gene is TRBJ2-5, the V gene TRBV4-2; 9 bases fit TRBD2. The CDR3 region is CASSQGGVAGVETQYF. The CDR3 coding sequence is TGTGCCAGCAGCCAGGGGGGGGTAGCGGGAGTAGAGACCCAGTACTTC.